This T cell receptor (beta chain) was identified in a study of blood T cell repertoires in COVID-19. The wider study: PBMCs, B-cell-depleted T cells, or T cells were the source of the cDNA or gDNA that made up the material.

The germline CDR1 and CDR2 sequences are MDHEN and SYDVKM. The CDR3 runs to 16 residues. The junction had 13 bases not matched to a gene; V was cut back by 6 bases and J by 5 bases. Using immunoSEQ multiplex PCR, the repertoire was profiled, and TCRdb retains in-frame clones only, with some absent. The sample gives around 200,000 clones, about 85% of which show up once; about 5% is in the top ten. The clonotype comes from a woman of 80 years or more with acute or convalescent COVID-19. The sequenced sample consisted of peripheral blood. The chain carries TRBV28 and TRBJ1-2; 9 nucleotides align to TRBD1. The CDR3 bases are TGTGCCAGCAGCCTCATGGGACAGGGATTTGGATATGGCTACACCTTC. Translation gives CASSLMGQGFGYGYTF.